In its sample, the clone carrying this TCR beta chain was seen many times. The V end lost 5 bases, the J end lost 8 bases, and 15 bases lay between the germline ends. The CDR3 runs 13 residues. This entry comes from a study of Graves' ophthalmopathy and Graves' hyperthyroidism. RNA transcripts served as template for amplifying TCR beta CDR3 sequences. Second-round multiplex PCR followed a first-round RT-PCR using HTBI primers. MiXCR, run by TCRdb on the multiplex PCR reads, gives a single entry per CDR3 protein. The sample has some 370,000 distinct CDR3 sequences, approximately 18% seen once. Sequenced input: peripheral blood. The genes are TRBV12-3 or TRBV12-4 and TRBJ1-2; D is possibly TRBD1 (5 bases). The receptor's source is an adult woman with stable Graves' hyperthyroidism. CDR3 protein: CASSKTEGGGYTF. The CDR3, as DNA: TGTGCCAGCAGTAAGACAGAGGGTGGCGGCTACACCTTC.